This TCR beta chain was recorded in a study of technical replicates of blood from several donors. V lost 5 bases and J lost 1, with 9 bases in between. This CDR3 has 14 amino acids. Germline assignment: CDR1 SEHNR and CDR2 FQNEAQ (reference sequence). The repertoire was sequenced with immunoSEQ multiplex PCR; TCRdb's copy has only in-frame clones and lacks some. The data contain 65,000 to 80,000 clones, roughly 97% of them seen just once; the ten biggest clones take up roughly 0.3%. This TCR was sampled from a human donor in good health. The gene calls are TRBV7-9 and TRBJ1-5; no firm D call. The specimen was T cells isolated from PBMCs. The CDR3 protein is CASSPGNSNQPQHF. In DNA, the CDR3 is TGTGCCAGCAGCCCGGGGAACAGCAATCAGCCCCAGCATTTT.